This T cell receptor beta chain came from a study of CD8+CD57+ T cells in acquired aplastic anemia. The germline V gene encodes CDR1 SGHTA and CDR2 FQGNSA. Trimming took 2 bases from V and 3 from J; bases not matched to a gene: 8. This CDR3 comprises 16 residues. TCR beta VDJ and CDR3 profiling used genomic DNA as template. In TCRdb, the reads were re-called with MiXCR into one record per CDR3 protein. Of tens of thousands of distinct CDR3 sequences listed, approximately 70% are singletons. Patients sequenced had flow cytometry evidence of CD8+CD57+ cell expansion. There was no therapy given to any patient before the blood sampling took place.

The rearrangement uses TRBV7-2 and TRBJ2-7; 9 bases fit TRBD2. Input material: sorted CD4+, CD8+, or CD8+CD57+ T cells (not recorded which) from PBMCs. The TCR comes from a human donor with aplastic anemia. The CDR3 DNA sequence: TGTGCCAGCAGCTTAACGGCGGGAGGGGTCTTCTACGAGCAGTACTTC. It yields the protein CASSLTAGGVFYEQYF.